This T cell receptor beta chain was observed in a study of human T cells and chemical hapten exposure. Germline CDR1 is LGHNA and CDR2 is YSLEER. There are 15 residues in the CDR3. The germline V and J ends were trimmed by 0 bases and 9 bases, with 12 bases remaining between them. A few counts support this clonotype. The sample's time point: pre-sensitization, week 0. The sample's treatment: therapeutic diphenylcyclopropenone sensitization with weekly scalp DPC. TCRdb processed the RACE reads anew with MiXCR; each CDR3 protein has one entry. The table has about 87,000 distinct CDR3 sequences, around 9.6% seen once.

Specimen: whole blood, collected in connection with sensitization to the hapten diphenylcyclopropenone (DPC). This clonotype was obtained from a woman aged 40 to 55 with alopecia areata. Some clones in this sample may be carry-over from other donors' samples. The chain recombines TRBV4-3 with TRBJ1-6; no firm D call. The CDR3 bases are TGCGCCAGCAGCCAAGAGTTGGGGAAGGTTTCACCCCTCCACTTT. Translation gives CASSQELGKVSPLHF.